Listed below are T cell receptor beta chains from one sample, sequenced in a study of response to subunit inactivated influenza vaccine. TCRdb itself ran the RT-PCR reads through MiXCR, one entry per CDR3 protein. The sample carries over 650,000 distinct CDR3 sequences, around 18% recorded once. Specimen: PBMCs from blood, collected less than 6 days after vaccination. The receptors shown here come from a man aged 50-60 years who received an inactivated influenza vaccine. CDR3s include the opening cysteine and the closing phenylalanine or tryptophan. A D gene is named only where the DNA matches it firmly. Clone size is not always given. Where it is, it says once, few, many or a class for expanded clones.

clone size	V gene	D gene	J gene	CDR3 protein	CDR3 DNA
many	TRBV20-1	.	TRBJ1-5	CSAFGGTQPQHF	TGCAGTGCCTTTGGGGGGACTCAGCCCCAGCATTTT
many	TRBV4-1	.	TRBJ2-7	CASSQEPGPYYEQYF	TGCGCCAGCAGCCAAGAACCGGGGCCTTACTACGAGCAGTACTTC
few	TRBV20-1	TRBD1	TRBJ2-5	CSARHRGRLETQYF	TGCAGTGCTAGACACAGGGGGCGGTTGGAGACCCAGTACTTC
few	TRBV7-2	.	TRBJ2-5	CASSLGGPRFDETQYF	TGTGCCAGCAGCTTAGGTGGTCCTCGGTTTGACGAGACCCAGTACTTC
many	TRBV7-2	TRBD1	TRBJ1-6	CASSFRQGEGSPLHF	TGTGCCAGCAGCTTTCGCCAGGGGGAGGGGTCACCCCTCCACTTT
few	TRBV28	.	TRBJ2-7	CASSQSGTVTYEQYF	TGTGCCAGCAGTCAATCCGGGACTGTGACCTACGAGCAGTACTTC
.	TRBV24-1	TRBD2	TRBJ2-1	CATSDTSGGAINEQFF	TGTGCCACCAGTGACACTAGCGGGGGGGCCATAAATGAGCAGTTCTTC
few	TRBV3-1	.	TRBJ2-1	CASSQGVFGGSYNEQFF	TGTGCCAGCAGCCAAGGGGTCTTTGGGGGGTCCTACAATGAGCAGTTCTTC
many	TRBV6-5	TRBD1	TRBJ2-7	CASSYGTDYEQYF	TGTGCCAGCAGTTACGGGACAGACTACGAGCAGTACTTC
.	TRBV20-1	.	TRBJ2-5	CSARRGGSQETQYF	TGCAGTGCTAGACGTGGGGGCTCCCAAGAGACCCAGTACTTC
.	TRBV6-1	.	TRBJ2-7	CASSRDLNGYEQYF	TGTGCCAGCAGCCGGGACTTAAATGGGTACGAGCAGTACTTC
.	TRBV3-1	.	TRBJ1-6	CASSLRGGDSPLHF	TGTGCCAGCAGCTTGAGGGGGGGTGATTCACCCCTCCACTTT
few	TRBV10-3	.	TRBJ1-2	CAIRTSPGANYGYTF	TGTGCCATCAGGACCTCCCCAGGGGCTAACTATGGCTACACCTTC
few	TRBV7-2	TRBD2	TRBJ2-3	CASSQTSGIWTQYF	TGTGCCAGCAGCCAGACTAGCGGCATTTGGACGCAGTATTTT
.	TRBV6-1	TRBD2	TRBJ2-1	CASSETPTSRLFF	TGTGCCAGCAGTGAAACCCCGACTAGCAGGCTGTTCTTC
.	TRBV6-4	.	TRBJ2-1	CASRTRSGGSNEQFF	TGTGCCAGCAGAACCCGAAGTGGGGGGTCCAATGAGCAGTTCTTC
once	TRBV6-4	.	TRBJ2-1	CASSGGHGTPLFF	TGTGCCAGCAGTGGGGGACACGGGACACCCCTGTTCTTC
.	TRBV20-1	.	TRBJ2-1	CSARDDDRIYNEQFF	TGCAGTGCTAGAGATGACGACAGAATATACAATGAGCAGTTCTTC
few	TRBV5-1	.	TRBJ2-3	CASSSPIGDTQYF	TGCGCCAGCAGCTCTCCCATAGGAGATACGCAGTATTTT
.	TRBV5-1	.	TRBJ1-2	CASSLGGEAGYTF	TGCGCCAGCAGCTTGGGAGGTGAGGCCGGCTACACCTTC
.	TRBV11-2	.	TRBJ1-5	CASSLDGHQPQHF	TGTGCCAGCAGCTTAGATGGGCATCAGCCCCAGCATTTT
few	TRBV11-2	.	TRBJ1-1	CASSLGNLWDTEAFF	TGTGCCAGCAGCTTAGGTAATCTGTGGGACACTGAAGCTTTCTTT
.	TRBV6-1	TRBD2	TRBJ2-3	CASKEAGGSTDTRYF	TGTGCCAGTAAAGAAGCGGGGGGGAGCACAGATACGCGGTATTTT
.	TRBV12-3/TRBV12-4	.	TRBJ2-7	CASRQDEYEQYF	TGTGCCAGCAGACAAGACGAATACGAGCAGTACTTC
.	TRBV9	.	TRBJ2-5	CASNPGTQETQYF	TGTGCCAGCAACCCCGGGACGCAAGAGACCCAGTACTTC
.	TRBV24-1	.	TRBJ2-5	CATSDPYPKETQYF	TGTGCCACCAGTGATCCATACCCTAAAGAGACCCAGTACTTC
few	TRBV28	.	TRBJ1-3	CASRTPRQSGNTIYF	TGTGCCAGCAGAACCCCTCGGCAGTCCGGAAACACCATATATTTT
.	TRBV20-1	TRBD1	TRBJ2-2	CSARDWDRGTGELFF	TGCAGTGCTAGAGATTGGGACAGGGGGACCGGGGAGCTGTTTTTT
few	TRBV20-1	TRBD1	TRBJ2-7	CSARDLGQEYEQYF	TGCAGTGCTAGAGACCTGGGACAGGAGTACGAGCAGTACTTC
.	TRBV4-1	.	TRBJ1-6	CASSDVLGRVNSPLHF	TGCGCCAGCAGCGACGTTCTAGGCAGGGTTAATTCACCCCTCCACTTT
few	TRBV7-8	.	TRBJ2-2	CASSLLSGGELFF	TGTGCCAGCAGCTTACTTTCGGGCGGGGAGCTGTTTTTT
.	TRBV20-1	.	TRBJ2-7	CSADEGNSYEQYF	TGCAGTGCCGACGAGGGCAACTCCTACGAGCAGTACTTC
.	TRBV20-1	TRBD2	TRBJ2-7	CSATRPGLGFDEQYF	TGCAGTGCCACTCGCCCGGGACTAGGGTTCGACGAGCAGTACTTC
few	TRBV4-2	TRBD1	TRBJ1-1	CASSHWTGDTEAFF	TGTGCCAGCAGCCATTGGACAGGGGACACTGAAGCTTTCTTT
many	TRBV5-1	.	TRBJ2-1	CASSLGQSYNEQFF	TGTGCCAGCAGTTTGGGTCAGTCCTACAATGAGCAGTTCTTC
.	TRBV20-1	.	TRBJ1-2	CSARDLYYGYTF	TGCAGTGCTAGAGATCTTTACTATGGCTACACCTTC
.	TRBV27	TRBD2	TRBJ2-2	CASSLIAGGELFF	TGTGCCAGCAGTTTGATAGCGGGGGGGGAGCTGTTTTTT
.	TRBV9	TRBD2	TRBJ2-1	CASSKTGGSRATYNEQFF	TGTGCCAGCAGCAAGACGGGAGGATCCCGGGCCACCTACAATGAGCAGTTCTTC
many	TRBV6-4	.	TRBJ2-7	CASSDPSEGPAAFYEQYF	TGTGCCAGCAGTGACCCCAGCGAGGGGCCCGCCGCCTTCTACGAGCAGTACTTC
.	TRBV27	.	TRBJ2-7	CASSRARQSYEQYF	TGTGCCAGCAGTCGAGCTAGGCAATCCTACGAGCAGTACTTC
.	TRBV6-2/TRBV6-3	TRBD2	TRBJ2-1	CASRTITSAEQFF	TGTGCCAGCAGGACAATCACTAGCGCTGAGCAGTTCTTC
.	TRBV28	TRBD2	TRBJ2-3	CAGASGAQTSTDTQYF	TGTGCAGGAGCTAGCGGGGCGCAAACTAGCACAGATACGCAGTATTTT
many	TRBV29-1	.	TRBJ2-2	CSVDSGRRTGELFF	TGCAGCGTTGATTCCGGGAGACGTACCGGGGAGCTGTTTTTT
.	TRBV10-3	TRBD1	TRBJ2-7	CAMQTGGEYEQYF	TGTGCCATGCAGACAGGGGGCGAATACGAGCAGTACTTC
few	TRBV5-1	.	TRBJ2-3	CASSFLLSTDTQYF	TGCGCCAGCAGCTTTCTACTCAGCACAGATACGCAGTATTTT
.	TRBV6-2/TRBV6-3	TRBD2	TRBJ2-7	CASSYLKRLAGLYEQYF	TGTGCCAGCAGTTACCTTAAACGACTAGCGGGACTCTACGAGCAGTACTTC
few	TRBV20-1	.	TRBJ2-7	CSAPGHRSYEQYF	TGCAGTGCACCAGGACACCGCTCCTACGAGCAGTACTTC
few	TRBV20-1	.	TRBJ1-1	CSARPGAAEAFF	TGCAGTGCTAGACCGGGGGCTGCTGAAGCTTTCTTT
.	TRBV20-1	.	TRBJ2-7	CSARGVHWYEQYF	TGCAGTGCTAGGGGGGTTCACTGGTACGAGCAGTACTTC